This T cell receptor beta chain was sequenced in a study of cytomegalovirus exposure and HLA in healthy donors. As for the study in general: Falling in the Caucasian-associated ancestry cluster were about four fifths of around 370 genotyped donors.

The germline V gene encodes CDR1 LNHDA and CDR2 SQIVND (reference sequence). The CDR3 totals 15 residues. The V end was cut by 5 bases, the J end by 3 bases, with 16 bases between. As regards this clone: What it binds is not known.

The PCR was carried out with 60 Vbeta primers and 13 Jbeta primers. The repertoire was sequenced with immunoSEQ multiplex PCR; TCRdb's copy has only in-frame clones and lacks some. The table includes about 110,000 clones, 73% detected once. General study findings and limits: Within the data, a cluster of highly shared sequence variants was likely a sequencing artifact. Association of 15,000 to 20,000 TCR beta sequences with HLA alleles was found at 0.05 false discovery rate in a later analysis. HLA restriction was apparent for most CMV-associated TCR beta chains in a later analysis.

The chain uses TRBV19 and TRBJ1-2; a possible D gene is TRBD1 (5 bases). The TCR originated in a man aged 40-49 years in good health and CMV-seronegative. Sequencing was done on a sample of PBMCs. The CDR3 here is CASSPRQRQYYGYTF. CDR3 nucleotide sequence: TGTGCCAGTAGTCCCCGACAGAGACAGTACTATGGCTACACCTTC.